This entry concerns a single T cell receptor (beta chain). This clonotype was seen only a few times. The target of this receptor is not known. It has no much larger one-base neighbor in the sample; base qualities were not kept. The meaning of the sample's treatment or condition label: in vitro stimulation with specific CMV peptide epitopes to enrich CMV-specific T cells. Instrument on record: Illumina HiSeq 1500. The public reads were reprocessed in TCRdb via fastp at Q25 and MiXCR, keeping in-frame beta chains. Each entry merges the rows of one CDR3 protein and shows their most common DNA and genes. Within this sample are approximately 910,000 distinct CDR3 sequences, with 25% to 40% of them counted one time only. The ten largest clones add up to over 10% of the sample. The data are from a study of T cell repertoires in cytomegalovirus infection (dated by TCRdb to between 2018 and 2021). With respect to the entire study: Alongside well-studied HLA-B-restricted epitopes, the peptide stimulations were aimed at recently identified HLA-C-restricted CMV epitopes, whose presentation resists viral immunomodulation. Donor HLA type was relevant to the analysis, because carriage of CMV infection together with the matching HLA type was indicated by public TCR beta signatures.

Spanning cysteine to phenylalanine, the CDR3 consists of 15 amino acids. The kept DNA is CDR3 alone, 45 bases in frame from the first base. The CDR1 and CDR2 encoded by the germline V gene are SGHVS and FNYEAQ. At the junction V is shortened by 3 bases and J by 2 bases; bases outside the gene matches: 5. Study-wide conclusions, independent of this receptor: In both this cohort and an independent cohort of approximately 350 donors, the cumulative frequency of public TCR beta family members distinguished carriers of CMV infection plus the relevant HLA type. The ex vivo response was dominated by HLA-C-restricted CMV-specific TCR beta clonotypes, which also provided the single most frequent clonotype in two of eight donors.

The rearranged chain carries TRBV7-6 and TRBJ2-3; 7 middle bases align to TRBD2. The TCR comes from a human donor in good health (CMV status not recorded). Some clones in this sample may be carry-over from other donors' samples. The material sequenced was cultured CD8+ T cells from PBMCs, taken from culture after CMV antigen stimulation. DNA sequence: TGTGCCAGCAGCTTTGGTCGGGGGGTCACAGATACGCAGTATTTT. This codes for CASSFGRGVTDTQYF. The full variable domain, completed from the reference TRBV7-6 and TRBJ2-3 proteins outside the CDR3, reads GAGVSQSPRYKVTKRGQDVALRCDPISGHVSLYWYRQALGQGPEFLTYFNYEAQQDKSGLPNDRFSAERPEGSISTLTIQRTEQRDSAMYRCASSFGRGVTDTQYFGPGTRLTVL.